This T cell receptor (beta chain) is from a study of T-cell memory formation after mild COVID-19. For the study at large: Across donors, TCR clusters were largely donor specific.

Concerning this clonotype: Its antigen is as yet unknown.

This CDR3 contains 13 residues. Losses at the gene ends were 0 bases for V and 9 bases for J; bases not matched to a gene: 1. The germline V gene has CDR1 LNHNV and CDR2 YYDKDF (reference sequence). It was 5'RACE with constant-segment primers that produced the TCR alpha and TCR beta cDNA libraries, which carried sample barcodes and UMIs. TCRdb ran MiXCR on the 5' RACE reads and lists one entry per CDR3 protein. Of almost 250,000 distinct CDR3 sequences listed, approximately 15% are singletons. Study conclusions and caveats: Certain responding clones were present in pre-infection memory, suggesting participation of cross-reactive memory.

The sample consisted of PBMCs or a T cell subset sorted from them (not recorded which). The source of this sequence is an adult woman who had mild COVID-19 (a few samples of this study predate the infection). Cell type and time point are not known. V usage is TRBV15 and J usage is TRBJ2-1, with 8 bases lining up with TRBD2. CDR3 amino acids: CATSRDRGGEQFF. CDR3 DNA sequence: TGTGCCACCAGCAGAGATCGGGGGGGTGAGCAGTTCTTC.